This entry lists 19 T cell receptor beta chains sequenced from one sample in a study of prognosis after radiotherapy for stage I lung cancer listed by TCRdb under 2021. Sequenced using an Illumina HiSeq 3000. The TCR beta CDR3 region was amplified from genomic DNA by two rounds of multiplex PCR. The first PCR round used primers specific to each TRBV and TRBJ gene, with sequences filed in Chinese patent CN105087789A. TCRdb applied fastp at Q25 and MiXCR to the public reads, then kept only in-frame beta chains. Records with the same CDR3 protein are collapsed into one entry carrying the most frequent genes and DNA. This sample is represented by around 9,200 distinct CDR3 sequences; 60% to 80% of them were singletons. The top ten hold around 18% of the sample. The starting material was PBMCs, obtained before or after stereotactic body radiation therapy (not recorded which). Receptor source: a donor over 45 with non-small cell lung cancer.

This clonotype was counted a single time. The conserved phenylalanine or tryptophan is not found at the CDR3 terminus, so this likely reflects a read error. This chain uses TRBV28 with TRBJ1-5; weak D call: TRBD1 (5 bases). Germline V gene lookup returns CDR1 MDHEN and CDR2 SYDVKM. This CDR3 comprises 16 residues. The germline V and J ends were trimmed by 2 bases and 6 bases, with 17 bases remaining between them. CDR3 bases: TGTGCCAGCAGTTTAGAGGGGCGGACCTCAAGTCAGCCCCAGCATTCT. This gives the protein CASSLEGRTSSQPQHS.

This clonotype was counted a single time. The rearrangement links TRBV20-1 to TRBJ2-1, with D perhaps TRBD1 (5 bases). The CDR3 contains 14 residues. The V end was cut by 0 bases, the J end by 7 bases, with 13 bases between. Germline loops: CDR1 DFQATT, CDR2 SNEGSKA (reference sequence). The CDR3 here is CSAREGRATNEQFF. The DNA for the CDR3 is TGCAGTGCTAGAGAAGGCAGGGCAACGAATGAGCAGTTCTTC.

This clonotype showed up many times. V gene TRBV18 combines with J gene TRBJ1-4; D is perhaps TRBD1 (6 bases). Trimming took 3 bases from V and 7 from J, leaving 12 bases between them. The germline V gene encodes CDR1 KGHSH and CDR2 LQKENI. The CDR3 runs 14 residues. The chain's CDR3 is CASSPGAPVEKLFF. The CDR3 coding sequence is TGTGCCAGCTCACCGGGGGCGCCGGTTGAAAAACTGTTTTTT.

The rearrangement uses TRBV11-2 and TRBJ1-2, with a weak D call TRBD1 (5 bases). Germline CDR1 reads SGHAT; CDR2 reads FQNNGV. The CDR3 extends over 14 amino acids. With 5 bases removed from V and 0 bases from J, the gap between germline ends came to 10 bases. This CDR3 reads CASSPTVSNYGYTF. The CDR3 nucleotides are TGTGCCAGCAGCCCGACAGTTTCTAACTATGGCTACACCTTC.

As regards this clonotype: This likely came from a read error, as a far larger clone is one base away. This chain links TRBV28 with TRBJ1-6, with a tentative D call TRBD1 (5 bases). Trimming stripped 4 bases from V and 7 bases from J, with 11 bases between. Per the germline V gene, CDR1 is MDHEN and CDR2 is SYDVKM. The CDR3 spans 14 residues. The chain's CDR3 is CASSYGTWNSPLHF. For the CDR3, the DNA is TGTGCCAGCAGTTACGGGACCTGGAATTCACCCCTCCACTTT.

The chain has TRBV6-1 and TRBJ2-7; 7 bases map to TRBD1. V dropped 7 bases and J dropped 6; count of bases not matched to a gene: 3. The CDR3 has 11 residues. The germline CDR1 and CDR2 sequences are MNHNS and SASEGT. The CDR3 sequence: CASIGTAEQYF. The CDR3 bases are TGTGCCAGCATAGGGACAGCCGAGCAGTACTTC.

In its sample, this clonotype ranks as medium-sized. The rearrangement uses TRBV20-1 and TRBJ1-6; D not certain. Trimming left V 6 bases short and J 5 bases short, with 14 bases between. Per the germline V gene, CDR1 is DFQATT and CDR2 is SNEGSKA (reference sequence). The CDR3 runs to 14 residues. The DNA of the CDR3 is TGCAGTGCCGTCGCTCTGGGTAATAATTCACCCCTCCACTTT. Translating it yields CSAVALGNNSPLHF.

This clonotype qualifies as medium-sized (0.01 to 0.1%). V is TRBV5-5 and J is TRBJ1-6; tentative D call: TRBD1 (6 bases). Trimming removed 1 base from V and 10 bases from J, with 12 bases in between. The CDR3 totals 14 residues. Germline loops: CDR1 SGHKS, CDR2 YYEKEE (reference sequence). CDR3 sequence: CASSLTGGESPLHF. CDR3 bases: TGTGCCAGCAGCTTGACGGGGGGCGAATCACCCCTCCACTTT.

Remarks on this clonotype: It differs at one base from a far larger clone, so likely a read error. This sequence joins TRBV6-4 and TRBJ1-1, with D possibly TRBD1 on 5 matching bases. This CDR3 is built from 14 residues. Germline V gives CDR1 MRHNA, CDR2 SNTAGT. The CDR3 loop is CASSRDVTYTEDFF. The CDR3 region has the DNA TGTGCCAGCAGTCGGGACGTAACCTACACTGAAGATTTCTTT.

This clonotype is medium-sized (0.01 to 0.1%). This chain connects TRBV20-1 to TRBJ2-7, with TRBD2 identical over 7 bases. CDR3 length equals 11 residues. CDR1 and CDR2 from the germline V gene are DFQATT and SNEGSKA (reference sequence). The J segment lost 12 bases and the V segment lost 1 base, leaving 6 bases of the junction unmatched. The CDR3 coding sequence is TGCAGTGCTAGAGTTGGCGGGAGAAGGTACTTC. Amino acid sequence: CSARVGGRRYF.

Turning to this clonotype: The CDR3 does not end in the conserved phenylalanine or tryptophan, so this is likely a read error. The chain is built from TRBV6-5 and TRBJ2-1; the D is unclear. Germline CDR1 MNHEY, CDR2 SVGAGI. There are 16 residues in the CDR3. The V gene lost 0 bases and the J gene lost 6 bases, with 15 bases spanning the gap. CDR3: CASSYSIREGPNEQFL. CDR3 in DNA: TGTGCCAGCAGTTACTCTATTAGGGAAGGTCCCAATGAGCAGTTCCTC.

Judged by abundance, this clonotype is medium-sized. J is TRBJ2-3 and V is TRBV27; 10 bases line up with TRBD2. The germline V gene has CDR1 MNHEY and CDR2 SMNVEV (reference sequence). The CDR3 runs to 14 residues. Losses at the gene ends were 6 bases for V and 5 bases for J; bases not matched to a gene: 5. The CDR3: CASRSGREGDTQYF. In DNA, the CDR3 is TGTGCCAGCAGGAGCGGGAGGGAGGGAGATACGCAGTATTTT.

This clonotype has only a few counts. This likely came from a read error, as a far larger clone is one base away. The chain carries TRBV20-1 and TRBJ2-1; 9 bases line up with TRBD2. CDR3 length: 14 residues. Per germline, CDR1 DFQATT and CDR2 SNEGSKA (reference sequence). Trimming removed 3 bases from V and 10 bases from J; junction bases left unmatched: 10. The CDR3, as DNA: TGCAGTGCTAGGGCTCTAGCGGGACTAGTCGAGCAGTTCTTC. It specifies CSARALAGLVEQFF.

The gene calls are TRBV20-1 and TRBJ2-3; 8 bases are a match to TRBD2. V was clipped by 3 bases and J by 7 bases; unmatched bases: 9. The germline V gene has CDR1 DFQATT and CDR2 SNEGSKA (reference sequence). CDR3 length: 14 amino acids. The CDR3 here is CSASSGGSAYTQYF. In DNA form, the CDR3 reads TGCAGTGCTAGCTCGGGAGGGTCGGCATATACGCAGTATTTT.

Comment on this clonotype: A read error may be the cause here, since a much bigger clone is one base away. The rearrangement joins TRBV10-3 to TRBJ2-7; D ambiguous. The CDR3 length is 12 residues. The germline V gene has CDR1 ENHRY and CDR2 SYGVKD. The CDR3 DNA reads as TGTTCCATCAGTGCAGTGCTCTACGAGCAGTACTTC. Amino acid sequence: CSISAVLYEQYF.

This chain uses TRBV6-9 with TRBJ2-7, with D unresolved. The V gene lost 3 bases and the J gene lost 2 bases, with 17 bases spanning the gap. This CDR3 has 16 residues. Germline lookup yields CDR1 MNHGY and CDR2 SVAAGI. CDR3: CASSYSDCGAAYEQYF. The CDR3 region has the DNA TGTGCCAGCAGTTACTCTGATTGTGGTGCAGCCTACGAGCAGTACTTC.

V usage is TRBV7-2 and J usage is TRBJ2-1, with a weak D call TRBD2 (6 bases). CDR3 length: 16 amino acids. Germline-derived CDR1 and CDR2 are SGHTA and FQGNSA. V was cut by 1 base and J by 4 bases, with 14 bases left in between. The CDR3 sequence: CASSLVGSGVYNEQFF. The CDR3 DNA reads as TGTGCCAGCAGCTTAGTTGGGTCGGGAGTGTACAATGAGCAGTTCTTC.

This clonotype is deemed medium-sized. The chain employs TRBV20-1 and TRBJ2-3, with TRBD2 matching 9 bases. The CDR3 runs to 15 residues. The V gene's germline CDR1 is DFQATT and CDR2 SNEGSKA (reference sequence). The J segment lost 1 base and the V segment lost 1 base, leaving 3 bases of the junction unmatched. The CDR3, as DNA: TGCAGTGCTAGAGGTCGGACTAGCGGCACAGATACGCAGTATTTT. As protein: CSARGRTSGTDTQYF.

The rearrangement joins TRBV7-9 to TRBJ1-2; D is possibly TRBD1 (6 bases). This CDR3 is 15 amino acids long. The germline gives CDR1 SEHNR, CDR2 FQNEAQ (reference sequence). Trimming pared 4 bases from V and 2 bases from J, leaving 14 bases between. The CDR3 sequence is CASSSIRGPNYGYTF. The CDR3 bases are TGTGCCAGCAGCTCCATCCGGGGGCCAAACTATGGCTACACCTTC. The variable domain in full, completed from reference TRBV7-9 and TRBJ1-2, reads DTGVSQNPRHKITKRGQNVTFRCDPISEHNRLYWYRQTLGQGPEFLTYFQNEAQLEKSRLLSDRFSAERPKGSFSTLEIQRTEQGDSAMYLCASSSIRGPNYGYTFGSGTRLTVV.